This TCR beta chain was sequenced in a study of CD8 T cells in ankylosing spondylitis. General study results and limits: Within matched ankylosing spondylitis synovial fluid, disease-linked clones were reportedly significantly enriched. Seemingly characteristic of ankylosing spondylitis blood was a TCR beta motif consisting of eight highly homologous variants.

In making TCR beta libraries, quantitative 5'-RACE with molecular barcodes was used. A single record per CDR3 protein comes from TCRdb applying MiXCR to the 5' RACE reads. The sample lists a few hundred thousand distinct CDR3 sequences; roughly 8% were seen once. The junction had 15 bases not matched to a gene; V was cut back by 1 base and J by 6 bases. The CDR3 extends over 19 amino acids. Germline lookup yields CDR1 SGHRS and CDR2 YFSETQ. With regard to this clonotype: The antigen remains undetermined.

Source material: blood, either unsorted or a sorted T cell fraction (not recorded which). This receptor was taken from a male donor with ankylosing spondylitis. The J gene is TRBJ2-2, the V gene TRBV5-1; TRBD1 matches 10 bases. CDR3 region: CASSLTTGGDDSYSGELFF. In DNA form, the CDR3 reads TGCGCCAGCAGCTTGACGACAGGGGGCGATGATTCGTATTCCGGGGAGCTGTTTTTT.